This T cell receptor (beta chain) is drawn from a study of early T cells in non-severe SARS-CoV-2 infection. Background on the study: Sequencing was performed on bulk RNA from unsorted whole blood, leaving chains unpaired. Study-level findings and limits: VDJdb matching favored anti-spike CD8 responses, missing private and CD4 specificities.

CDR3 length: 16 amino acids. V lost 5 bases and J lost 0; bases outside the gene matches: 6. Germline V CDR1 and CDR2: SGHVS, FNYEAQ. This clonotype was picked up many times. The antigen remains unidentified. Each cDNA molecule carried a unique molecular identifier. MiXCR, applied by TCRdb to the 5' RACE reads, yields one record per CDR3 protein. The sample carries around 45,000 distinct CDR3 sequences, 4% to 4.5% recorded once. J is TRBJ2-1 and V is TRBV7-6, with 8 bases fitting TRBD2. Sequenced: whole blood. The sequence was obtained from an adult who was a healthcare worker with PCR-confirmed SARS-CoV-2 infection or an uninfected control (not recorded which). CDR3 DNA sequence: TGTGCCAGCAGCGAACAAAGCGGGAGCTCCTACAATGAGCAGTTCTTC. It codes for CASSEQSGSSYNEQFF.